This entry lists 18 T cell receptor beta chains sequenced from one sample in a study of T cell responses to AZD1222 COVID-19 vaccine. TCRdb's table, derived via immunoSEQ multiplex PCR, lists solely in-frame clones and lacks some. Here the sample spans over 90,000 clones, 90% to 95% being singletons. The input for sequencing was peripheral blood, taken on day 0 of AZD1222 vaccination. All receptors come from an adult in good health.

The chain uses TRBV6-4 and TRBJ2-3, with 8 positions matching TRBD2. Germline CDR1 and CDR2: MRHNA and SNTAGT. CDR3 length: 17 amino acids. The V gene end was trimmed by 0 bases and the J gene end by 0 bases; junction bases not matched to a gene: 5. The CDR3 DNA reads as TGTGCCAGCAGTGACTCGGATAGCGGGACTAGCACAGATACGCAGTATTTT. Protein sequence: CASSDSDSGTSTDTQYF.

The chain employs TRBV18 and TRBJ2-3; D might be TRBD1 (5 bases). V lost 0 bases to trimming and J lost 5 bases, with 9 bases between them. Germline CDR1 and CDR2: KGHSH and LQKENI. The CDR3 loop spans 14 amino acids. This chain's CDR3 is CASSPPPTGDTQYF. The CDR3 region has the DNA TGTGCCAGCTCACCACCGCCAACAGGAGATACGCAGTATTTT.

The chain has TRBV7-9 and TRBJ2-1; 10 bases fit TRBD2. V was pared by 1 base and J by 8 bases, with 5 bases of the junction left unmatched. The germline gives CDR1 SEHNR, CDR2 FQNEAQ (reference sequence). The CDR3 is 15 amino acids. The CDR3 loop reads CASSLGLAGGDEQFF. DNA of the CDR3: TGTGCCAGCAGCTTAGGACTAGCGGGTGGGGATGAGCAGTTCTTC.

The CDR3 bases are TGTGCCAGCAGCTTAGGGGTGGCCGCGAACACCGGGGAGCTGTTTTTT. Translated, it gives CASSLGVAANTGELFF. The chain joins TRBV7-3 to TRBJ2-2; D uncertain. The germline gives CDR1 SGHTA, CDR2 FQGTGA. V shed 2 bases and J shed 0 bases, with 10 bases lying between them. The CDR3 covers 16 residues.

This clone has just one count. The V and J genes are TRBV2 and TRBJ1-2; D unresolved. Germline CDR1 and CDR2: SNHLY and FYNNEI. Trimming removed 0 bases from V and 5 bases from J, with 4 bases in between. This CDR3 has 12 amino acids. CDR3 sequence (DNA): TGTGCCAGCAGTGAAGCGCAGTATGGCTACACCTTC. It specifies CASSEAQYGYTF.

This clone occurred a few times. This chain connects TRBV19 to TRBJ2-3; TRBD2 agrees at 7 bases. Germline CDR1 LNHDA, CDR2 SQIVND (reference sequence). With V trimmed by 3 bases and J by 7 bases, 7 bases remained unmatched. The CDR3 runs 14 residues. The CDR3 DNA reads TGTGCCAGTAGTATTACTGGGGGGGTAAATACGCAGTATTTT. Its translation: CASSITGGVNTQYF.

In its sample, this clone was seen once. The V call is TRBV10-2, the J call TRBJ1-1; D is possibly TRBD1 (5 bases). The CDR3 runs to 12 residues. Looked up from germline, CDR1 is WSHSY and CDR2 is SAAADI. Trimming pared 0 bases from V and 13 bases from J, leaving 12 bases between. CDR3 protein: CASSESGAGSFF. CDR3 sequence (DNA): TGCGCCAGCAGTGAGTCCGGGGCCGGTAGTTTCTTT.

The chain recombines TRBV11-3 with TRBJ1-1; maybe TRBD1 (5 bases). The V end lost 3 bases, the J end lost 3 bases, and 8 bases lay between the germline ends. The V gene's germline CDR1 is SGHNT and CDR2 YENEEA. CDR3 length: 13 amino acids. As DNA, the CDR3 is TGTGCCAGCAGCTTGTCAGGGTACACTGAAGCTTTCTTT. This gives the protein CASSLSGYTEAFF.

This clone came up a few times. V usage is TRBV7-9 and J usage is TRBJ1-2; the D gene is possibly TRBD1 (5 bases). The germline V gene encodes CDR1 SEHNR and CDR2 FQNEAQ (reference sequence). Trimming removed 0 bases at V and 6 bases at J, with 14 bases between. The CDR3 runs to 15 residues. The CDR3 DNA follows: TGTGCCAGCAGCTTAGCCTTAGGGGAGGAGGATGGCTACACCTTC. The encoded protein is CASSLALGEEDGYTF.

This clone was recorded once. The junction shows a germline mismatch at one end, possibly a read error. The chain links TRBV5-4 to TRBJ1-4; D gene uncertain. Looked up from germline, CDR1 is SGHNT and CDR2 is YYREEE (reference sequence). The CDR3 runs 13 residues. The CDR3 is CASSLWTVPLQVF. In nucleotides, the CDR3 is TGTGCCAGCAGCTTGTGGACGGTCCCTCTACAAGTTTTT.

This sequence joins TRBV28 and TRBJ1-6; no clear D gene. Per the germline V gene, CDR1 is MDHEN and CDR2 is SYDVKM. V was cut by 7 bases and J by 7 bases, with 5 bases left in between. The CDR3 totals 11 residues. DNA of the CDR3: TGTGCCAGCACGGAAAATTCACCCCTCCACTTT. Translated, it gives CASTENSPLHF.

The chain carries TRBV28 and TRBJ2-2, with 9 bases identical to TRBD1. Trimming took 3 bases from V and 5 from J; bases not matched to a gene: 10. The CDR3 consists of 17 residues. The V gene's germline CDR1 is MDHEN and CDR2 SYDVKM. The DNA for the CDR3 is TGTGCCAGCAGTTTTACACGTGGGACAGGGACTACCGGGGAGCTGTTTTTT. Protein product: CASSFTRGTGTTGELFF. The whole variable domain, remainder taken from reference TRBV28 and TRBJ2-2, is DVKVTQSSRYLVKRTGEKVFLECVQDMDHENMFWYRQDPGLGLRLIYFSYDVKMKEKGDIPEGYSVSREKKERFSLILESASTNQTSMYLCASSFTRGTGTTGELFFGEGSRLTVL.

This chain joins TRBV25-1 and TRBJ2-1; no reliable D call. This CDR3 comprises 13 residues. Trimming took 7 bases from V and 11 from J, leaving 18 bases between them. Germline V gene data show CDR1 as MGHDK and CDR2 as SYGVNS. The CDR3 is CASTAQSSPKQFF. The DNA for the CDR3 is TGTGCCAGCACCGCCCAGAGTTCCCCAAAGCAGTTCTTC.

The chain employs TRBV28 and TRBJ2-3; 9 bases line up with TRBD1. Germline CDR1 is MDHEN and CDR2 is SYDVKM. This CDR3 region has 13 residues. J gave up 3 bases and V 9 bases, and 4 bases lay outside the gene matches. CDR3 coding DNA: TGTGCCAGACTACAGGGGGCGACAGATACGCAGTATTTT. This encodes CARLQGATDTQYF.

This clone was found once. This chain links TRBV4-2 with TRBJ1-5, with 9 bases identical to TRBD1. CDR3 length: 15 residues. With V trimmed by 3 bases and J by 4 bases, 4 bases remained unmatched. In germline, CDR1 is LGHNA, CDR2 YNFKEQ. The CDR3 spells CASSQTGQGNQPQHF. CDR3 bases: TGTGCCAGCAGCCAGACGGGACAGGGAAATCAGCCCCAGCATTTT.

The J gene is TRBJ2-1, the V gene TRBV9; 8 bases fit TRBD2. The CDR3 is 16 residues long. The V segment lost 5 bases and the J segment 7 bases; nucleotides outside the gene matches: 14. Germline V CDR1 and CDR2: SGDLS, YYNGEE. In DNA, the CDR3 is TGTGCCAGCAGTTCCGGAAGGGCGGGAGGTATGAATGAGCAGTTCTTC. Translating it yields CASSSGRAGGMNEQFF.

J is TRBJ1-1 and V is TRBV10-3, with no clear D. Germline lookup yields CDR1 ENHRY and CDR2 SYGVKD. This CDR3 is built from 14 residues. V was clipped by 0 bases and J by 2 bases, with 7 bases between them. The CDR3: CAISESRLNTEAFF. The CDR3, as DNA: TGTGCCATCAGTGAGTCGAGGCTTAACACTGAAGCTTTCTTT.

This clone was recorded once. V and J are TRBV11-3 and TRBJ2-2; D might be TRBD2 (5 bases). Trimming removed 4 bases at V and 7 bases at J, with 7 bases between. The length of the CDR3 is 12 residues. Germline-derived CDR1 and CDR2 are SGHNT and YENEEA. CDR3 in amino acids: CASSSGGGELFF. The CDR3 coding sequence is TGTGCCAGCAGCTCAGGAGGCGGGGAGCTGTTTTTT.